The text below deals with one T cell receptor (beta chain). The CDR3 consists of 14 residues. Between the trimmed V and J ends, which lost 2 bases and 2 bases, there was a span of 9 bases. Germline V gene lookup returns CDR1 MGHRA and CDR2 YSYEKL. This entry is derived from a study of blood T cell repertoires in COVID-19. Study-level information: Samples of COVID-19 (acute and convalescent) were obtained from the United States, Italy and Spain. T cells, B-cell-depleted T cells, or PBMCs provided the cDNA or gDNA that served as material.

Original processing methods: Amplification from reference gene primers served as the basis for estimated nucleated cell counts. Here immunoSEQ multiplex PCR was the method, and the copy in TCRdb shows in-frame clones only, minus some. V, J and clone size reflect that table, while D and trimming were determined from the DNA. Altogether roughly 200,000 clones are present, about 85% being singletons, with the ten largest covering about 6.3%. Sequencing used PBMCs or T cells enriched from blood (not recorded which). The clonotype originates from a man aged 35 to 55 who had recovered from COVID-19. V usage is TRBV4-1 and J usage is TRBJ2-5; possibly TRBD2 for D (6 bases). In DNA, the CDR3 is TGCGCCAGCAGCCAAATAGCGGTTCAAGAGACCCAGTACTTC. This translates into CASSQIAVQETQYF.